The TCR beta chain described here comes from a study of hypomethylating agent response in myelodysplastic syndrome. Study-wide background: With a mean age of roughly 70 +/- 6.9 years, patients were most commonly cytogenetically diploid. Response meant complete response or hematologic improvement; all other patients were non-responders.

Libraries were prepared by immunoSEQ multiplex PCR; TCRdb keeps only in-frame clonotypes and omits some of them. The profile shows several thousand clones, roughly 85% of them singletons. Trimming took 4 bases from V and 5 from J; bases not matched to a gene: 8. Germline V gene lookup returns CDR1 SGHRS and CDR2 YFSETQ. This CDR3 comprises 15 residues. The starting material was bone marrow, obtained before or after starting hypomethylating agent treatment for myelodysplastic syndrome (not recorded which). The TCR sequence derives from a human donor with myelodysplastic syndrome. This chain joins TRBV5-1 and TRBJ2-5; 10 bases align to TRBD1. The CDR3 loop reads CASSPRQGAGETQYF. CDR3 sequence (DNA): TGCGCCAGCAGCCCTCGACAGGGGGCAGGGGAGACCCAGTACTTC.